These 3 T cell receptor beta chains came from one sample sequenced in a study of blood T cell repertoires in COVID-19. Clones were read by immunoSEQ multiplex PCR, and TCRdb kept only the in-frame ones, dropping some. Among roughly 220,000 clones, 80% were seen once, and the ten largest hold 4.3%. What was sequenced was PBMCs or T cells enriched from blood (not recorded which). The receptors were sampled from a man aged 25-45 years with acute COVID-19.

This sequence joins TRBV11-2 and TRBJ2-3; 8 bases are a match to TRBD2. The CDR3 contains 14 residues. The J segment lost 5 bases and the V segment lost 3 bases, leaving 4 bases of the junction unmatched. Germline CDR1 is SGHAT and CDR2 is FQNNGV. The CDR3, as DNA: TGTGCCAGCAGCTTCACTAGCGGTGGAGATACGCAGTATTTT. Its translation: CASSFTSGGDTQYF.

The gene calls are TRBV5-6 and TRBJ2-2; D not certain. Germline V CDR1 and CDR2: SGHDT, YYEEEE. V was trimmed by 0 bases and J by 5 bases, leaving 17 bases between them. CDR3 length: 17 amino acids. In DNA form, the CDR3 reads TGTGCCAGCAGCTTGGAAAGATTGGCGAGGCTAACCGGGGAGCTGTTTTTT. This translates into CASSLERLARLTGELFF.

The chain recombines TRBV9 with TRBJ2-7; maybe TRBD2 (6 bases). The CDR3 has 16 residues. Germline CDR1 and CDR2: SGDLS and YYNGEE. Trimming shortened V by 0 bases and J by 3 bases, and 16 bases separated the two germline ends. As DNA, the CDR3 is TGTGCCAGCAGCGTAGGACGGGCGGGGAGGCTCTACGAGCAGTACTTC. Protein sequence: CASSVGRAGRLYEQYF. The variable domain in full, with the rest retrieved from reference TRBV9 and TRBJ2-7, is DSGVTQTPKHLITATGQRVTLRCSPRSGDLSVYWYQQSLDQGLQFLIQYYNGEERAKGNILERFSAQQFPDLHSELNLSSLELGDSALYFCASSVGRAGRLYEQYFGPGTRLTVT.